These 22 T cell receptor beta chains were sequenced from one sample in a study of T cell responses to AZD1222 COVID-19 vaccine. Profiling relied on immunoSEQ multiplex PCR, and the TCRdb table lists in-frame clones only, not all of them. Of 110,000 or so clones in the sample, approximately 87% were seen once. Sequenced material: peripheral blood, taken on day 0 of AZD1222 vaccination. The receptors here all came from an adult in good health.

V is TRBV6-2 or TRBV6-3 and J is TRBJ1-5; TRBD1 aligns across 7 bases. CDR3 length: 16 amino acids. The germline V gene encodes CDR1 MNHEY and CDR2 SVGEGT. The trim removed 4 bases at V and 3 bases at J, leaving 9 bases unmatched. CDR3 in amino acids: CASSSGTASINQPQHF. The DNA of the CDR3 is TGTGCCAGCAGTTCCGGGACAGCCTCGATCAATCAGCCCCAGCATTTT.

This chain links TRBV7-3 with TRBJ1-5; D unresolved. The V end was cut by 2 bases, the J end by 3 bases, with 11 bases between. Germline CDR1 is SGHTA and CDR2 is FQGTGA. The CDR3 extends over 15 amino acids. The CDR3 DNA sequence: TGTGCCAGCAGCTTACGGGCACTCCCCAATCAGCCCCAGCATTTT. It codes for CASSLRALPNQPQHF.

The chain joins TRBV7-2 to TRBJ2-7, with D hard to call. Germline V CDR1 and CDR2: SGHTA, FQGNSA. The CDR3 is 12 residues long. V lost 4 bases to trimming and J lost 3 bases, with 7 bases between them. CDR3 in DNA: TGTGCCAGCAGCTCCATGCGCTACGAGCAGTACTTC. Encoded protein: CASSSMRYEQYF.

The rearrangement links TRBV12-2 to TRBJ2-7; the table names TRBD2, a call not compared with the DNA. TRBV12-2 is noted as a pseudogene. The CDR3 consists of 15 residues. CDR3 loop: CASRLDQRGSYEQYF. CDR3 sequence (DNA): TGTGCAAGTCGCTTAGACCAGCGGGGCTCCTACGAGCAGTACTTC.

The chain uses TRBV4-3 and TRBJ2-1; TRBD2 matches at 9 bases. The CDR3 runs 14 residues. The germline CDR1 and CDR2 sequences are LGHNA and YSLEER. With 1 base clipped from V and 10 bases from J, the junction kept 5 bases outside the gene matches. The CDR3 DNA sequence: TGCGCCAGCAGCCAAGTTGTAACTAGCGGGGAGCAGTTCTTC. It yields the protein CASSQVVTSGEQFF.

The rearrangement uses TRBV19 and TRBJ2-1, with a weak D call TRBD2 (5 bases). The V end was cut by 4 bases, the J end by 4 bases, with 14 bases between. The CDR3 totals 15 residues. Germline loops: CDR1 LNHDA, CDR2 SQIVND (reference sequence). The CDR3 region is CASSTLWGEYNEQFF. CDR3 DNA: TGTGCCAGTAGTACCCTCTGGGGAGAGTACAATGAGCAGTTCTTC.

The V call is TRBV7-2, the J call TRBJ2-2; possible D gene TRBD1, 6 bases. The CDR3 length is 16 residues. CDR1 SGHTA and CDR2 FQGNSA come from the germline V gene. V dropped 1 base and J dropped 6 bases, with 15 bases sitting between them. CDR3 region: CASSLDAGAQSGELFF. CDR3 nucleotide sequence: TGTGCCAGCAGCTTAGACGCAGGGGCGCAATCCGGGGAGCTGTTTTTT.

The chain joins TRBV7-2 to TRBJ1-2; 7 bases match TRBD1. Germline CDR1 reads SGHTA; CDR2 reads FQGNSA. The CDR3 covers 15 residues. The ends lost 1 base at V and 8 bases at J; junction bases unmatched: 10. The CDR3 loop reads CASSLGSRQGGGYTF. Here the CDR3 DNA reads TGTGCCAGCAGCTTAGGGAGCCGACAGGGCGGCGGCTACACCTTC.

V is TRBV7-9 and J is TRBJ1-5; D not resolved. Trimming removed 3 bases at V and 0 bases at J, with 6 bases between. The CDR3 loop spans 14 amino acids. Germline V lookup: CDR1 SEHNR, CDR2 FQNEAQ (reference sequence). In DNA, the CDR3 is TGTGCCAGCAGCTTGATGGGTAGCAATCAGCCCCAGCATTTT. Translation: CASSLMGSNQPQHF.

The CDR3 sequence: CASSQGQGGYEQYF. In DNA, the CDR3 is TGTGCCAGCAGCCAGGGACAGGGGGGCTACGAGCAGTACTTC. This chain joins TRBV3-1 (or the pseudogene TRBV3-2) and TRBJ2-7; 11 positions match TRBD1. The CDR3 runs to 14 residues. Germline loops: CDR1 LGHDT, CDR2 YNNKEL (reference sequence). V gave up 3 bases and J gave up 3 bases; unmatched junction bases: 1.

In nucleotides, the CDR3 is TGTGCCACCAGCAGTCCCGGGACTAGCGGGAGAGATACGCAGTATTTT. Translation: CATSSPGTSGRDTQYF. The chain employs TRBV15 and TRBJ2-3; 14 bases agree with TRBD2. This CDR3 spans 16 amino acids. The V gene end was trimmed by 3 bases and the J gene end by 5 bases; junction bases not matched to a gene: 4. Looked up from germline, CDR1 is LNHNV and CDR2 is YYDKDF (reference sequence). Combining the CDR3 with reference TRBV15 and TRBJ2-3 gives the whole variable domain DAMVIQNPRYQVTQFGKPVTLSCSQTLNHNVMYWYQQKSSQAPKLLFHYYDKDFNNEADTPDNFQSRRPNTSFCFLDIRSPGLGDTAMYLCATSSPGTSGRDTQYFGPGTRLTVL.

The gene calls are TRBV7-2 and TRBJ1-2, with 8 bases that match TRBD1. The trim removed 5 bases at V and 8 bases at J, leaving 7 bases unmatched. This CDR3 has 13 residues. Germline assignment: CDR1 SGHTA and CDR2 FQGNSA. The CDR3 sequence: CASSLRTGNGYTF. In nucleotides, the CDR3 is TGTGCCAGCAGCCTTCGGACAGGGAACGGCTACACCTTC.

The V call is TRBV19, the J call TRBJ2-5; TRBD1 aligns across 11 bases. V was pared by 3 bases and J by 5 bases, with 2 bases of the junction left unmatched. CDR1 and CDR2 from the germline V gene are LNHDA and SQIVND (reference sequence). The CDR3 contains 14 residues. The CDR3 loop reads CASSMGQGGETQYF. CDR3 sequence (DNA): TGTGCCAGTAGTATGGGACAGGGGGGCGAGACCCAGTACTTC.

J is TRBJ2-1 and V is TRBV12-5; weak D call: TRBD2 (6 bases). This CDR3 contains 17 residues. Trimming stripped 7 bases from V and 6 bases from J, with 25 bases between. CDR1 is LGHNT, CDR2 FRNRAP, per germline. The CDR3 DNA follows: TGTGCTAGTGCCCCTGGAGGGGACCTGAGGTTTTCCAATGAGCAGTTCTTC. This encodes CASAPGGDLRFSNEQFF.

The chain is built from TRBV14 and TRBJ1-2; D is possibly TRBD1 (5 bases). Germline CDR1 and CDR2: SGHDN and FVKESK. The CDR3 runs 13 residues. V shed 4 bases and J shed 4 bases, with 10 bases lying between them. The CDR3 is CASSRGRTYGYTF. CDR3 bases: TGTGCCAGCAGCCGGGGACGGACCTATGGCTACACCTTC.

The rearrangement joins TRBV5-1 to TRBJ2-5; D remains ambiguous. Germline V lookup: CDR1 SGHRS, CDR2 YFSETQ. V was shortened by 3 bases and J by 1 base, with 4 bases between the two germline ends. CDR3 length: 12 amino acids. CDR3 protein: CASSSIQETQYF. CDR3 in DNA: TGCGCCAGCAGCTCGATCCAAGAGACCCAGTACTTC.

This clone was detected once. The rearrangement links TRBV28 to TRBJ2-7; D might be TRBD1 (7 bases). Trimming cost V 4 bases and J 3 bases, with 13 bases left between them. CDR1 is MDHEN, CDR2 SYDVKM, per germline. CDR3 length: 14 amino acids. CDR3 sequence (DNA): TGTGCCAGCAGTTCTGGCAGGGGGGTCTACGAGCAGTACTTC. Encoded protein: CASSSGRGVYEQYF.

This chain links TRBV18 with TRBJ1-1, with D maybe TRBD1 (5 bases). V lost 3 bases, J lost 1 base, and 9 bases lay in between. Germline-derived CDR1 and CDR2 are KGHSH and LQKENI. The CDR3 has 14 amino acids. CDR3 region: CASSPIGQNTEAFF. In DNA form, the CDR3 reads TGTGCCAGCTCACCCATTGGACAGAACACTGAAGCTTTCTTT.

V usage is TRBV7-2 and J usage is TRBJ1-1; 11 bases match TRBD1. Unmatched junction bases numbered 10, after V lost 4 bases and J lost 0 bases. There are 18 residues in the CDR3. Germline V gene sequence: CDR1 SGHTA, CDR2 FQGNSA. The CDR3 DNA follows: TGTGCCAGCAGCTACCACGGGACAGGGGGAAGAATGAACACTGAAGCTTTCTTT. Amino acid sequence: CASSYHGTGGRMNTEAFF.

In its sample, this clone was seen a few times. V is TRBV19 and J is TRBJ1-5, with D unresolved. This CDR3 has 12 amino acids. Trimming pared 5 bases from V and 9 bases from J, leaving 11 bases between. Germline CDR1 is LNHDA and CDR2 is SQIVND (reference sequence). CDR3 loop: CASSPGAGPQHF. Here the CDR3 DNA reads TGTGCCAGTAGTCCAGGTGCGGGGCCCCAGCATTTT.

This clone was seen only once. The J gene is TRBJ2-6, the V gene TRBV3-1 (or the pseudogene TRBV3-2); D assignment may be TRBD1 or TRBD2 (5 bases each). CDR1 and CDR2 (germline): LGHDT, YNNKEL (reference sequence). The V gene lost 4 bases and the J gene lost 0 bases, with 10 bases spanning the gap. This CDR3 has 16 residues. In DNA, the CDR3 is TGTGCCAGCAGCCGGGGACCGCCCTCTGGGGCCAACGTCCTGACTTTC. Translated, it gives CASSRGPPSGANVLTF.

In its sample, this clone was seen a few times. The V and J genes are TRBV6-2 or TRBV6-3 and TRBJ2-2; D might be TRBD1 (6 bases). The CDR3 has 15 residues. From germline, CDR1 is MNHEY and CDR2 SVGEGT. V shed 5 bases and J shed 0 bases, with 10 bases lying between them. The CDR3 sequence is CASSPGQANTGELFF. In DNA, the CDR3 is TGTGCCAGCAGTCCGGGACAAGCGAACACCGGGGAGCTGTTTTTT.